Reported below is one T cell receptor beta chain. Its target antigen remains unknown. The sample holds no much larger clone one base away, and base qualities are not on file. Each collaborating institution followed its own protocols to collect whole blood in K2EDTA tubes. For TCRbeta analysis, collaborator samples were shipped as frozen whole blood, as isolated PBMCs, or as DNA extracted from either sample type. The CDR3 runs 13 amino acids, cysteine and phenylalanine included. Only the CDR3 portion is preserved as DNA: 39 bases, with reading frame beginning at the first base. Trimming takes 2 bases off V and 6 bases off J; junction bases not matched to a gene: 4. The data originate from a study of blood T cell repertoires in COVID-19 (TCRdb year 2020). Regarding the study in general: Samples from collaborators originated in the United States, Italy and Spain and spanned both the acute and convalescent phases of COVID-19. The prospective study material was composed of cDNA or gDNA derived from T cells, B-cell-depleted T cells, or PBMCs. Subjects who had been exposed to COVID-19, were actively infected with it, or had recovered from it provided the deeply sampled blood TCRbeta repertoires that made up the dataset. The repertoires were made available in a free public database intended to serve as a resource for research on the immune response to SARS-CoV-2. Samples came from the ongoing ImmuneRACE study (first 160 participants) plus 1,254 subjects from 6 global collaborators. The sample metadata nearly always contained a de-identified subject ID, COVID-19 status, age in years and sex. HLA class I and class II types, where available, came from metadata supplied by the sample provider rather than from assay-based typing. What the study reported, not specific to this receptor: Clinical and demographic metadata were provided uncurated, with the amount varying by source and participant.

TCRbeta CDR3 regions were amplified from genomic DNA by means of the immunoSEQ Assay, a bias-controlled multiplex PCR. The authors processed their data as follows. Nucleated cell counts per sample were estimated from amplification of reference gene primers within the assay. To quantify the absolute abundance of each unique TCRbeta CDR3 rearrangement, sequence reads were collapsed and filtered. For each sample, productive Simpson clonality was calculated as the square root of Simpson's diversity index across productive rearrangements. TCRdb mirrors the immuneACCESS table, restricted to in-frame sequences. Some clones are absent from its copies; in checked studies, under half trace to an unresolved V gene, and the reason for the others is unknown. For V, J and clone size, that table is used; D and trimming come from the DNA. This sample lists roughly 150,000 clones; roughly 77% were detected once. The ten largest clones take up roughly a tenth of the sample.

This sequence originates from a human donor in a cohort sampled during active COVID-19. The rearrangement combines TRBV12-3 or TRBV12-4 with TRBJ2-7; 7 central bases correspond to TRBD2. Sample: peripheral blood. The nucleotide sequence is TGTGCCAGCAGTTTAAGCGGGGTACTCGAGCAGTACTTC. This is translated as CASSLSGVLEQYF.